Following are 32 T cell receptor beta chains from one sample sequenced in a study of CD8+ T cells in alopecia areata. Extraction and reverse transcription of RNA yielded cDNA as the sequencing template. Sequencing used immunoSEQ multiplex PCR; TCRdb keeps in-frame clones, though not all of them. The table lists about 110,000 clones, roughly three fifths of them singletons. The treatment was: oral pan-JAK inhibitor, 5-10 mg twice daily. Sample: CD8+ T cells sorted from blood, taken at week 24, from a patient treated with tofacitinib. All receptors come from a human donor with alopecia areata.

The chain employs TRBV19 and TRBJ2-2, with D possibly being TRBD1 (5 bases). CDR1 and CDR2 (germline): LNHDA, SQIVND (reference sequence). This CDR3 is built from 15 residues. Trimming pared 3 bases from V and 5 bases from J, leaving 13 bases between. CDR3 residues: CASSIWGGITGELFF. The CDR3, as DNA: TGTGCCAGTAGTATTTGGGGCGGAATAACCGGGGAGCTGTTTTTT.

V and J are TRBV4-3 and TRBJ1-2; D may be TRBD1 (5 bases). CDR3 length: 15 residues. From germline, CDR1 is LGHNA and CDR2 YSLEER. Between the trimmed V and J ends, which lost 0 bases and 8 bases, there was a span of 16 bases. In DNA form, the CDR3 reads TGCGCCAGCAGCCAAGATCCGGGACTCCCCAACGGCTACACCTTC. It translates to CASSQDPGLPNGYTF.

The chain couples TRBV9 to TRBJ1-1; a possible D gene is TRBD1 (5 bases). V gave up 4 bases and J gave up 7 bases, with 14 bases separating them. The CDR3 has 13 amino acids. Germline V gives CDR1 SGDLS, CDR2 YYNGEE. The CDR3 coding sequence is TGTGCCAGCAGCCCTGGTCTGGGGGGTGAAGCTTTCTTT. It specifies CASSPGLGGEAFF.

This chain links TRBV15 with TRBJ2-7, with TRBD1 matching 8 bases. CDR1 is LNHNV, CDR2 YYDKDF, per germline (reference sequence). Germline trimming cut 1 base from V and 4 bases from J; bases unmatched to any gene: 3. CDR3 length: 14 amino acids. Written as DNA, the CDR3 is TGTGCCACCAGCAGAGGGACAGGGTTTTACGAGCAGTACTTC. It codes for CATSRGTGFYEQYF. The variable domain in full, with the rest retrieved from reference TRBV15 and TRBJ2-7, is DAMVIQNPRYQVTQFGKPVTLSCSQTLNHNVMYWYQQKSSQAPKLLFHYYDKDFNNEADTPDNFQSRRPNTSFCFLDIRSPGLGDTAMYLCATSRGTGFYEQYFGPGTRLTVT.

The CDR3 DNA reads as TGTGCCAGCAGTGCGTCAGCGGGGGAAACCACAGATACGCAGTATTTT. This sequence encodes CASSASAGETTDTQYF. The chain has TRBV27 and TRBJ2-3, with 8 bases that match TRBD2. CDR3 length: 16 residues. V lost 5 bases to trimming and J lost 2 bases; unmatched junction nucleotides: 9. Germline V gene sequence: CDR1 MNHEY, CDR2 SMNVEV (reference sequence).

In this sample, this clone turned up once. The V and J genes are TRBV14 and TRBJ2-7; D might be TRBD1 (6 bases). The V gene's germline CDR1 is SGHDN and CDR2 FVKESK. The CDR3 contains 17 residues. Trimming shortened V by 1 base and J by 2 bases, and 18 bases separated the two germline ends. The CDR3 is CASSQAETGTHAYEQYF. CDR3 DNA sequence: TGTGCCAGCAGCCAAGCTGAAACCGGGACACATGCCTACGAGCAGTACTTC.

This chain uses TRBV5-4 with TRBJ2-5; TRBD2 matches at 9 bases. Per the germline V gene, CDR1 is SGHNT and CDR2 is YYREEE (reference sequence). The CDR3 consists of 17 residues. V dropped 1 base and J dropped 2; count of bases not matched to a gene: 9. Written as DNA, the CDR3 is TGTGCCAGCAGCTTGAGGCTAGCGGGGAGGGGGCAAGAGACCCAGTACTTC. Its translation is CASSLRLAGRGQETQYF. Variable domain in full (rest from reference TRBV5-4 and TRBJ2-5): ETGVTQSPTHLIKTRGQQVTLRCSSQSGHNTVSWYQQALGQGPQFIFQYYREEENGRGNFPPRFSGLQFPNYSSELNVNALELDDSALYLCASSLRLAGRGQETQYFGPGTRLLVL.

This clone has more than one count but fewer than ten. The CDR3 coding sequence is TGTGCCAGCAGGACTCAGGGGTACGAGCAGTACTTC. It translates to CASRTQGYEQYF. The chain uses TRBV27 and TRBJ2-7; maybe TRBD1 (6 bases). Trimming shortened V by 6 bases and J by 4 bases, and 10 bases separated the two germline ends. The CDR3 has 12 amino acids. Germline V gene lookup returns CDR1 MNHEY and CDR2 SMNVEV (reference sequence).

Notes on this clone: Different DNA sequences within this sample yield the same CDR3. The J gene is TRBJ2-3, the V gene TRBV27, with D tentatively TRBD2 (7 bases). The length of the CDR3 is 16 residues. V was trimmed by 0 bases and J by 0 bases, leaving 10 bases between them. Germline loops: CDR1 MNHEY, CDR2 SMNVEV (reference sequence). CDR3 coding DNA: TGTGCCAGCAGTTTATCCCGGGGGGCTAGCACAGATACGCAGTATTTT. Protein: CASSLSRGASTDTQYF.

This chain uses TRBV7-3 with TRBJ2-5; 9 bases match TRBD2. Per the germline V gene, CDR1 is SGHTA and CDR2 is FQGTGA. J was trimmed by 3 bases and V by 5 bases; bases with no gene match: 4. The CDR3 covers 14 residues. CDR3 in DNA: TGTGCCAGCAGCCCAGCGGGGGGCAAAGAGACCCAGTACTTC. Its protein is CASSPAGGKETQYF.

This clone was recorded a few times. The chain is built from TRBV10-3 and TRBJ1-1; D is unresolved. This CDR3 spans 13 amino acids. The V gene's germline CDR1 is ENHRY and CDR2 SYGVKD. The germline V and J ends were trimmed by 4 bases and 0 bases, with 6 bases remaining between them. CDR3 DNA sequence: TGTGCCATCAGTGCGGCACTGAACACTGAAGCTTTCTTT. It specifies CAISAALNTEAFF.

DNA of the CDR3: TGTGCCAGCAGCTCCCGTACCAACTCCTACGAGCAGTACTTC. Translated: CASSSRTNSYEQYF. The rearrangement links TRBV13 to TRBJ2-7; no clear D. The germline V gene encodes CDR1 PRHDT and CDR2 FYEKMQ (reference sequence). Trimming stripped 4 bases from V and 0 bases from J, with 10 bases between. The CDR3 length is 14 residues.

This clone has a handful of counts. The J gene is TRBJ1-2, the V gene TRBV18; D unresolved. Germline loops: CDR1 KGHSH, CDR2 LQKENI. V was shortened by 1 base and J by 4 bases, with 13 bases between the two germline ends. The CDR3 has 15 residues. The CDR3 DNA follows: TGTGCCAGCTCACCACTCAAGGAAGGGAGCTATGGCTACACCTTC. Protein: CASSPLKEGSYGYTF. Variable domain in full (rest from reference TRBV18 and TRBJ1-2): NAGVMQNPRHLVRRRGQEARLRCSPMKGHSHVYWYRQLPEEGLKFMVYLQKENIIDESGMPKERFSAEFPKEGPSILRIQQVVRGDSAAYFCASSPLKEGSYGYTFGSGTRLTVV.

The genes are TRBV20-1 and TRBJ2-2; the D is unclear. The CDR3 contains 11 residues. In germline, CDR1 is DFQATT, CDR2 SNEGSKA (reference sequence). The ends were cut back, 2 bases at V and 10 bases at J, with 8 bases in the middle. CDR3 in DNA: TGCAGTGCTAGAAGTGGGGAGGAGCTGTTTTTT. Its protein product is CSARSGEELFF.

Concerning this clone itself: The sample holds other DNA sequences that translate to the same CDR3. CDR3 nucleotide sequence: TGTGCCAGCAGCTTGACAGGCACTGAAGCTTTCTTT. Translated: CASSLTGTEAFF. The gene calls are TRBV7-9 and TRBJ1-1, with a tentative D call TRBD1 (6 bases). This CDR3 has 12 residues. Trimming cost V 3 bases and J 4 bases, with 6 bases left between them. Looked up from germline, CDR1 is SEHNR and CDR2 is FQNEAQ (reference sequence).

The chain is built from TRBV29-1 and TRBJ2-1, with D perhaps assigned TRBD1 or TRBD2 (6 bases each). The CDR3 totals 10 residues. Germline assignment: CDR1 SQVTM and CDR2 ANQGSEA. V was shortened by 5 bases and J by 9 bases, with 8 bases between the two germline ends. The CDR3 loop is CSVRGREQFF. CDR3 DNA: TGCAGCGTTCGGGGGCGTGAGCAGTTCTTC.

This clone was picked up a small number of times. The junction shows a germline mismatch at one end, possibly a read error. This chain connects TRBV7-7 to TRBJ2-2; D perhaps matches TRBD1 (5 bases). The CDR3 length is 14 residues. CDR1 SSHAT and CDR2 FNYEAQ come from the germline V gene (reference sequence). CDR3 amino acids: CASSLDRNTGELFF. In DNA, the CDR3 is TGTGCTAGCAGCCTCGACAGGAACACCGGGGAGCTGTTTTTT.

The CDR3 DNA follows: TGTGCCAGCAGCCCAGGAGGCTCCTACGAGCAGTACTTC. It is translated as CASSPGGSYEQYF. The rearrangement links TRBV5-6 to TRBJ2-7; a possible D gene is TRBD2 (5 bases). The CDR3 consists of 13 residues. The germline CDR1 and CDR2 sequences are SGHDT and YYEEEE. Trimming left V 4 bases short and J 0 bases short, with 8 bases between.

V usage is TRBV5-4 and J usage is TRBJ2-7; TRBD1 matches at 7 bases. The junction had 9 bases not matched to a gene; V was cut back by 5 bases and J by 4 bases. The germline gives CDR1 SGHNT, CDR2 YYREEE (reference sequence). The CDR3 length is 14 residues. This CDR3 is CASSNIDREYEQYF. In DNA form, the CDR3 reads TGTGCCAGCAGTAATATCGACAGGGAATACGAGCAGTACTTC. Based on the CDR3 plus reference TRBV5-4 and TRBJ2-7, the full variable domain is ETGVTQSPTHLIKTRGQQVTLRCSSQSGHNTVSWYQQALGQGPQFIFQYYREEENGRGNFPPRFSGLQFPNYSSELNVNALELDDSALYLCASSNIDREYEQYFGPGTRLTVT.

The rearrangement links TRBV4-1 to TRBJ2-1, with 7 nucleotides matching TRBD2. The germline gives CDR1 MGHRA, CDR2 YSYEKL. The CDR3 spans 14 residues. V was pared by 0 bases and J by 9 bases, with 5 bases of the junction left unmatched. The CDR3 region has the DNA TGCGCCAGCAGCCAAGATATCGGGGGGAGTGAGCAGTTCTTC. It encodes CASSQDIGGSEQFF.

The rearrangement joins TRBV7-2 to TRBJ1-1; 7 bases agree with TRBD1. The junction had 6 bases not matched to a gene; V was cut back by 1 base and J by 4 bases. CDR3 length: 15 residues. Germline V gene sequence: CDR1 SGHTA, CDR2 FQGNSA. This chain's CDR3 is CASSLGQGIFTEAFF. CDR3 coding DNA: TGTGCCAGCAGCTTAGGACAGGGTATATTCACTGAAGCTTTCTTT.

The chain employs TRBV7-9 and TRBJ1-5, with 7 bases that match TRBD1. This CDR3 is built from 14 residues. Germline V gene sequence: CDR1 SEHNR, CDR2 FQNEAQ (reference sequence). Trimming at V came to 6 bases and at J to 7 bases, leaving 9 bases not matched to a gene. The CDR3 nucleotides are TGTGCCAGCAGACCGACAGGGAGCGAACAGCCCCAGCATTTT. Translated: CASRPTGSEQPQHF.

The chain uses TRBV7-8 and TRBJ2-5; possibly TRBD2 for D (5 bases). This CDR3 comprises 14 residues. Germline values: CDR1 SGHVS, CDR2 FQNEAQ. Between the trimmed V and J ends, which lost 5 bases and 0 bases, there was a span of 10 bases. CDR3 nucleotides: TGTGCCAGCAGCCCGAGGGAGTACCAAGAGACCCAGTACTTC. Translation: CASSPREYQETQYF.

CDR3 residues: CASSGTNLGSQETQYF. The CDR3 bases are TGCGCCAGCAGCGGTACTAATTTAGGATCCCAAGAGACCCAGTACTTC. The V gene is TRBV10-2, the J gene TRBJ2-5; D is unclear. CDR3 length: 16 residues. V was cut by 6 bases and J by 1 base, with 18 bases left in between. The germline CDR1 and CDR2 sequences are WSHSY and SAAADI.

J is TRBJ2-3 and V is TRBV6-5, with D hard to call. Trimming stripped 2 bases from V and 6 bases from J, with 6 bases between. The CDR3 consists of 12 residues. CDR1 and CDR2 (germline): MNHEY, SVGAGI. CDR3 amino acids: CASSYDGDTQYF. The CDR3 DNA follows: TGTGCCAGCAGTTACGACGGCGATACGCAGTATTTT.

The CDR3 coding sequence is TGTGCCAGCAGCTTCGGACAGAACTACGAGCAGTACTTC. It encodes CASSFGQNYEQYF. The chain carries TRBV11-2 and TRBJ2-7; D possibly corresponds to TRBD1 (6 bases). The CDR3 has 13 residues. Germline V CDR1 and CDR2: SGHAT, FQNNGV. Trimming shortened V by 3 bases and J by 3 bases, and 9 bases separated the two germline ends.

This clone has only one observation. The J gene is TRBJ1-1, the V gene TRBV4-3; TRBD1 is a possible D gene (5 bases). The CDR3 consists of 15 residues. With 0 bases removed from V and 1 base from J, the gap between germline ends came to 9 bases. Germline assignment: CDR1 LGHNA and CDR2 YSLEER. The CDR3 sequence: CASSQESGANTEAFF. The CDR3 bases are TGCGCCAGCAGCCAAGAATCCGGGGCGAACACTGAAGCTTTCTTT.

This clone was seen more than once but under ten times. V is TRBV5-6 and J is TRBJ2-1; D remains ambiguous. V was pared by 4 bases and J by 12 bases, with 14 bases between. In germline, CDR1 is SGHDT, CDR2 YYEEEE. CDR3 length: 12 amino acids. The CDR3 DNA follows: TGTGCCAGCAGCCCAGGAGACCAGCGGCAGTTCTTC. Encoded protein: CASSPGDQRQFF.

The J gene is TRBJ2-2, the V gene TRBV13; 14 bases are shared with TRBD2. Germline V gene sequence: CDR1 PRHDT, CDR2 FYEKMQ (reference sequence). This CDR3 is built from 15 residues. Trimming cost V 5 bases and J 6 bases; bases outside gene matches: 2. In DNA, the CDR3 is TGTGCCAGCAGCCCGGGACTAGCGGGGGCCGGGGAGCTGTTTTTT. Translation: CASSPGLAGAGELFF. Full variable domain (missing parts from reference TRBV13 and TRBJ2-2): AAGVIQSPRHLIKEKRETATLKCYPIPRHDTVYWYQQGPGQDPQFLISFYEKMQSDKGSIPDRFSAQQFSDYHSELNMSSLELGDSALYFCASSPGLAGAGELFFGEGSRLTVL.

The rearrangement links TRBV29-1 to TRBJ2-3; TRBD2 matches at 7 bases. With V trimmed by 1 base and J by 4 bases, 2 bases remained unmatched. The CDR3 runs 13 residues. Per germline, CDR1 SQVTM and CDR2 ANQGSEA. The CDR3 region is CSVEGGGSDTQYF. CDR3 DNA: TGCAGCGTTGAAGGGGGAGGGTCAGATACGCAGTATTTT.

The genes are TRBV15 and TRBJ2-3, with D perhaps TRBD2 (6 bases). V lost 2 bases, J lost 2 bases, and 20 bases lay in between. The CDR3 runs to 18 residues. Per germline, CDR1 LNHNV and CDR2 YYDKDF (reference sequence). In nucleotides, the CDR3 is TGTGCCACCAGCAGACGGGGTAAACGGAGGGTTGTCACAGATACGCAGTATTTT. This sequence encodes CATSRRGKRRVVTDTQYF.

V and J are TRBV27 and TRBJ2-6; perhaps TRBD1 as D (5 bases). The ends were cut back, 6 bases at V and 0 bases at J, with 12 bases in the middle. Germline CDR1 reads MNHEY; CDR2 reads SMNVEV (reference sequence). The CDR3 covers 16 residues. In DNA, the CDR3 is TGTGCCAGCAGACCTTCAGGGCGCTCTGGGGCCAACGTCCTGACTTTC. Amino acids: CASRPSGRSGANVLTF.